This T cell receptor (beta chain) was observed in a study of shared clonotypes between healthy human individuals. Points from the study as a whole: The expectation was that sequencing depth would affect clonotype sharing among donors. Sampling covered nothing but blood. Tissue TCR repertoires likely differ from those found in blood. The study found lower generation probabilities in non-shared clonotypes than in those shared by all four donors.

Produced via immunoSEQ multiplex PCR; TCRdb's table is partial and in-frame only. The table lists 1.5 million to 2.5 million clones, approximately 94% of them singletons. The CDR3 has 13 amino acids. In germline, CDR1 is MNHEY, CDR2 SVGAGI. The V end lost 7 bases, the J end lost 7 bases, and 13 bases lay between the germline ends. It was CD45RO-negative cells, positively selected for CCR7, that made up naive CD8 cells, with terminally differentiated effector memory CD45RA+ cells excluded. Note on this clone: The antigen is undetermined.

The V gene is TRBV6-5, the J gene TRBJ2-2, with D possibly being TRBD1 or TRBD2 (7 bases each). Source material: naive CD8+ T cells sorted from blood. This sequence originates from a man between 18 and 35 years old in good health. The CDR3 DNA sequence: TGTGCCAGCAACAGGGGAGGGGGCGGGGAGCTGTTTTTT. This encodes CASNRGGGGELFF.